A single sample gave rise to the 29 T cell receptor beta chains below, sequenced in a study of beta chain features in type 1 diabetes. The study, taken as a whole, reports: Among all four CD4+ subsets, Type 1 diabetes patients had TCRB CDR3s that were moderately but significantly shorter.

What these receptors recognize is not known. What was sequenced were expressed TCRB transcripts, since all of the isolated RNA had been reverse transcribed. TCRdb's table, derived via immunoSEQ multiplex PCR, lists solely in-frame clones and lacks some. The sample has hundreds of thousands of clones; around 15% are singletons. The sequenced material came from naive CD4+ T cells from blood. The receptors shown here come from a man younger than 30 with type 1 diabetes.

There are a few counts of this clone. The chain couples TRBV29-1 to TRBJ2-7, with TRBD2 as a possible D gene (5 bases). Trimming cost V 4 bases and J 7 bases, with 17 bases left between them. There are 13 residues in the CDR3. The germline V gene has CDR1 SQVTM and CDR2 ANQGSEA. The CDR3 sequence is CSVGVGIPEEQYF. The DNA for the CDR3 is TGCAGCGTTGGGGTCGGGATCCCGGAGGAGCAGTACTTC.

This clone was detected a few times. The chain joins TRBV18 to TRBJ1-5; a weak D match, TRBD1 (6 bases). The CDR3 spans 15 residues. Trimming took off 6 bases at V and 4 bases at J, with 16 bases between the two ends. Germline CDR1 reads KGHSH; CDR2 reads LQKENI. The CDR3 reads CASSPGSQGNQPQHF. CDR3 DNA: TGTGCCAGCTCCCCGGGGTCGCAGGGGAATCAGCCCCAGCATTTT.

This clone occurred once. This chain links TRBV18 with TRBJ2-7, with 13 bases identical to TRBD2. Germline V gene lookup returns CDR1 KGHSH and CDR2 LQKENI. The CDR3 extends over 15 amino acids. V lost 4 bases, J lost 3 bases, and 3 bases stayed unmatched. The CDR3 nucleotides are TGTGCCAGCTCACGGACTAGCGGGAGAAGCTACGAGCAGTACTTC. It specifies CASSRTSGRSYEQYF. Filled out from reference TRBV18 and TRBJ2-7, the complete variable domain reads NAGVMQNPRHLVRRRGQEARLRCSPMKGHSHVYWYRQLPEEGLKFMVYLQKENIIDESGMPKERFSAEFPKEGPSILRIQQVVRGDSAAYFCASSRTSGRSYEQYFGPGTRLTVT.

The CDR3 coding sequence is TGTGCCACCAACAATCTCAACAAAGGTGGAAGTCAGCCCCAGCATTTT. Its protein product is CATNNLNKGGSQPQHF. V gene TRBV15 combines with J gene TRBJ1-5, with D uncertain. The V end lost 7 bases, the J end lost 6 bases, and 22 bases lay between the germline ends. Germline V CDR1 and CDR2: LNHNV, YYDKDF (reference sequence). The CDR3 is 16 residues long.

This clone showed up just a few times. J is TRBJ1-1 and V is TRBV5-6; D is perhaps TRBD1 (6 bases). The CDR3 runs to 13 residues. The germline CDR1 and CDR2 sequences are SGHDT and YYEEEE. V gave up 2 bases and J gave up 5 bases, with 10 bases separating them. CDR3 loop: CASSFQRGTEAFF. The CDR3 DNA reads as TGTGCCAGCAGCTTCCAAAGGGGGACTGAAGCTTTCTTT. Using reference TRBV5-6 and TRBJ1-1 for the parts outside the CDR3, the full variable domain is DAGVTQSPTHLIKTRGQQVTLRCSPKSGHDTVSWYQQALGQGPQFIFQYYEEEERQRGNFPDRFSGHQFPNYSSELNVNALLLGDSALYLCASSFQRGTEAFFGQGTRLTVV.

J is TRBJ2-3 and V is TRBV5-4; TRBD2 matches 7 bases. The CDR3 is made up of 16 amino acids. The germline CDR1 and CDR2 sequences are SGHNT and YYREEE (reference sequence). Trimming at V came to 4 bases and at J to 3 bases, leaving 11 bases not matched to a gene. Written as DNA, the CDR3 is TGTGCCAGCAGCCGGGATGTTGCGCGGGGGACAGATACGCAGTATTTT. Translation gives CASSRDVARGTDTQYF.

This clone was seen only a few times. The rearrangement uses TRBV25-1 and TRBJ2-1; 16 nucleotides align to TRBD2. V was clipped by 1 base and J by 15 bases; unmatched bases: 9. This CDR3 has 16 amino acids. Germline V CDR1 and CDR2: MGHDK, SYGVNS. CDR3 bases: TGTGCCAGCAGTGAATTTCCCGGGACTAGCGGGAGGGCCCGGTTCTTC. It is translated as CASSEFPGTSGRARFF.

This clone was picked up a small number of times. The chain couples TRBV28 to TRBJ2-2, with 9 bases identical to TRBD1. After removal of 5 bases from V and 1 base from J, the junction contained 2 bases not matched to a gene. Germline assignment: CDR1 MDHEN and CDR2 SYDVKM. The CDR3 spans 15 residues. The CDR3 DNA sequence: TGTGCCAGCAGTCCGGGACAGGGGAACACCGGGGAGCTGTTTTTT. It translates to CASSPGQGNTGELFF.

V is TRBV25-1 and J is TRBJ2-7, with D perhaps TRBD1 (6 bases). The V and J ends lost 2 bases and 0 bases respectively, with 11 bases between them. Germline CDR1 reads MGHDK; CDR2 reads SYGVNS. This CDR3 is built from 15 residues. The CDR3 here is CASSEPGRGSYEQYF. In nucleotides, the CDR3 is TGTGCCAGCAGTGAACCTGGCAGGGGCTCCTACGAGCAGTACTTC.

The chain has TRBV4-2 and TRBJ1-2, with D maybe TRBD1 (6 bases). This CDR3 is 17 amino acids long. Germline CDR1 reads LGHNA; CDR2 reads YNFKEQ. Trimming removed 2 bases from V and 0 bases from J, with 16 bases in between. CDR3 sequence reads: CASSQTGQSHSNYGYTF. CDR3 nucleotide sequence: TGTGCCAGCAGCCAAACCGGACAGAGCCACTCTAACTATGGCTACACCTTC.

This clone has a handful of counts. The chain combines TRBV9 with TRBJ2-7, with D unclear. Trimming cost V 0 bases and J 2 bases, with 12 bases left between them. The CDR3 length is 15 residues. The germline gives CDR1 SGDLS, CDR2 YYNGEE. CDR3 in DNA: TGTGCCAGCAGCGTAGCTACAGCTACGCCCTACGAGCAGTACTTC. It encodes CASSVATATPYEQYF.

CDR3 sequence: CASGRQITDTQYF. The CDR3 bases are TGTGCCAGCGGCCGGCAGATCACAGATACGCAGTATTTT. The genes are TRBV27 and TRBJ2-3; no clear D. CDR1 and CDR2 (germline): MNHEY, SMNVEV (reference sequence). The CDR3 runs 13 residues. V lost 8 bases to trimming and J lost 2 bases, with 11 bases between them.

In this sample, this clone turned up a few times. The CDR3 sequence: CASSLGLSDEQFF. In DNA, the CDR3 is TGTGCCAGCAGTTTGGGGCTATCTGATGAGCAGTTCTTC. The chain carries TRBV28 and TRBJ2-1, with D tentatively TRBD1 (5 bases). The CDR3 totals 13 residues. Germline loops: CDR1 MDHEN, CDR2 SYDVKM. V was pared by 3 bases and J by 8 bases, with 11 bases between.

Only a few counts were recorded for this clone. The chain uses TRBV18 and TRBJ2-7, with D tentatively TRBD2 (6 bases). In germline, CDR1 is KGHSH, CDR2 LQKENI. The germline V and J ends were trimmed by 6 bases and 0 bases, with 9 bases remaining between them. The CDR3 spans 13 residues. CDR3 coding DNA: TGTGCCAGCTCGGAGGGTTCCTCCTACGAGCAGTACTTC. Translating it yields CASSEGSSYEQYF.

This sequence joins TRBV11-2 and TRBJ2-3; D might be TRBD1 (6 bases). From germline, CDR1 is SGHAT and CDR2 FQNNGV. The CDR3 consists of 15 residues. V gave up 1 base and J gave up 4 bases, with 12 bases separating them. The CDR3 nucleotides are TGTGCCAGCAGCTTAGCGCCACAGGGCCCAGATACGCAGTATTTT. Its translation: CASSLAPQGPDTQYF. Based on the CDR3 plus reference TRBV11-2 and TRBJ2-3, the full variable domain is EAGVAQSPRYKIIEKRQSVAFWCNPISGHATLYWYQQILGQGPKLLIQFQNNGVVDDSQLPKDRFSAERLKGVDSTLKIQPAKLEDSAVYLCASSLAPQGPDTQYFGPGTRLTVL.

The V call is TRBV1, the J call TRBJ1-2. TRBV1 is a listed pseudogene. The CDR3 runs to 15 residues. The CDR3 reads CTSSQWIASNYGYTF. The CDR3 DNA reads as TGCACCAGCAGCCAATGGATCGCCAGTAACTATGGCTACACCTTC.

The V gene is TRBV11-1, the J gene TRBJ2-7, with unresolved D. Trimming stripped 5 bases from V and 5 bases from J, with 16 bases between. The CDR3 runs 14 residues. From germline, CDR1 is SGHAT and CDR2 FQDESV (reference sequence). The CDR3 DNA reads TGTGCCAGCAGCCGCGACGTCGTCGTGGACGAGCAGTACTTC. Its translation: CASSRDVVVDEQYF.

The CDR3 coding sequence is TGTGCCATCGGCAAAACAGGGGGCGAGCAGTACTTC. Protein product: CAIGKTGGEQYF. The chain links TRBV10-3 to TRBJ2-7; TRBD1 matches at 8 bases. The CDR3 length is 12 residues. Germline lookup yields CDR1 ENHRY and CDR2 SYGVKD. J was trimmed by 6 bases and V by 8 bases; bases with no gene match: 6.

The chain couples TRBV27 to TRBJ2-5; D unresolved. The CDR3 sequence is 11 residues long. Trimming took 6 bases from V and 5 from J, leaving 7 bases between them. In germline, CDR1 is MNHEY, CDR2 SMNVEV (reference sequence). CDR3 loop: CASSLAETQYF. The CDR3 nucleotides are TGTGCCAGCAGCTTAGCCGAGACCCAGTACTTC.

A few counts support this clone. The chain employs TRBV28 and TRBJ2-1; 10 bases align to TRBD2. The V segment lost 6 bases and the J segment 7 bases; nucleotides outside the gene matches: 12. The CDR3 contains 16 residues. Per the germline V gene, CDR1 is MDHEN and CDR2 is SYDVKM. Here the CDR3 DNA reads TGTGCCAGCAGCCCTCCATCAGCGGGGGGGATGAATGAGCAGTTCTTC. Translation: CASSPPSAGGMNEQFF.

This chain connects TRBV5-6 to TRBJ2-5; TRBD1 matches at 11 bases. V was clipped by 0 bases and J by 4 bases; unmatched bases: 11. The CDR3 is made up of 18 amino acids. Germline loops: CDR1 SGHDT, CDR2 YYEEEE. CDR3 bases: TGTGCCAGCAGCTTGGTAGGACAGGGGGCGAGGTTAGGAGAGACCCAGTACTTC. Amino acid sequence: CASSLVGQGARLGETQYF.

The rearrangement uses TRBV7-2 and TRBJ2-5; TRBD1 matches at 9 bases. Unmatched junction bases numbered 11, after V lost 5 bases and J lost 4 bases. Germline V gene sequence: CDR1 SGHTA, CDR2 FQGNSA. This CDR3 spans 16 amino acids. The CDR3 reads CASSPTSGQGGETQYF. The CDR3 DNA sequence: TGTGCCAGCAGCCCCACCTCGGGACAGGGTGGAGAGACCCAGTACTTC.

The chain has TRBV10-3 and TRBJ2-3; D is uncertain. Between the trimmed V and J ends, which lost 9 bases and 2 bases, there was a span of 12 bases. Germline CDR1 is ENHRY and CDR2 is SYGVKD. CDR3 length: 13 amino acids. CDR3 nucleotides: TGTGCCATAGCTGTGAGAGCCACAGATACGCAGTATTTT. It encodes CAIAVRATDTQYF.

This clone was seen only a few times. The chain couples TRBV9 to TRBJ2-3; D remains unclear. CDR3 size: 13 residues. The germline gives CDR1 SGDLS, CDR2 YYNGEE. V was clipped by 0 bases and J by 2 bases, with 4 bases between them. In DNA, the CDR3 is TGTGCCAGCAGCGTAGTAACCACAGATACGCAGTATTTT. It codes for CASSVVTTDTQYF.

In the case of this clone: Additional DNA sequences in this sample encode the identical CDR3. J is TRBJ2-3 and V is TRBV20-1; D gene uncertain. Per germline, CDR1 DFQATT and CDR2 SNEGSKA (reference sequence). V was cut by 3 bases and J by 6 bases, with 4 bases left in between. The CDR3 totals 10 residues. CDR3 protein: CSASSDTQYF. The CDR3 DNA sequence: TGCAGTGCTAGCAGTGATACGCAGTATTTT.

This chain joins TRBV7-2 and TRBJ2-3, with unresolved D. The germline V and J ends were trimmed by 1 base and 4 bases, with 12 bases remaining between them. CDR3 length equals 15 residues. Germline V lookup: CDR1 SGHTA, CDR2 FQGNSA. The CDR3 sequence is CASSLVRRPADTQYF. In nucleotides, the CDR3 is TGTGCCAGCAGCTTAGTTCGCAGGCCCGCAGATACGCAGTATTTT.

There are a few counts of this clone. The chain carries TRBV7-9 and TRBJ2-7, with unresolved D. Germline-derived CDR1 and CDR2 are SEHNR and FQNEAQ (reference sequence). The CDR3 is made up of 10 amino acids. Trimming pared 8 bases from V and 3 bases from J, leaving 5 bases between. The CDR3 loop is CASGVYEQYF. The CDR3 coding sequence is TGTGCCAGCGGCGTCTACGAGCAGTACTTC.

The table lists this clone with a few counts. This CDR3 is CASSPQLGLSNEQFF. As DNA, the CDR3 is TGTGCCAGCAGCCCTCAGTTGGGTCTGTCAAATGAGCAGTTCTTC. The chain recombines TRBV14 with TRBJ2-1; D is uncertain. V lost 4 bases and J 7 bases, leaving 17 bases between the germline ends. Germline V gene sequence: CDR1 SGHDN, CDR2 FVKESK. The length of the CDR3 is 15 residues.

V is TRBV9 and J is TRBJ1-2, with D possibly matching TRBD1 (6 bases). The CDR3 is 13 residues long. Germline CDR1 and CDR2: SGDLS and YYNGEE. V was shortened by 3 bases and J by 1 base, with 7 bases between the two germline ends. CDR3 DNA: TGTGCCAGCAGCGCAGGGGTTAACTATGGCTACACCTTC. This encodes CASSAGVNYGYTF.